One sample yielded the 13 T cell receptor beta chains listed below, sequenced in a study of long-term antiretroviral therapy in people with HIV. Assay version v3.0 of immunoSEQ was used, and it was run at survey level. The assay was immunoSEQ multiplex PCR, and TCRdb's table has in-frame clones only and misses some. This sample has roughly 34,000 clones; about four fifths occur once, and the top ten carry under 4%. The sample consisted of unsorted PBMCs, taken 1.9 years after starting antiretroviral therapy. The receptors stem from a young man with HIV.

This clone was seen just once. The CDR3 region is CAWSVGGGYNEQFF. The CDR3 coding sequence is TGTGCCTGGAGTGTAGGAGGAGGGTACAATGAGCAGTTCTTC. This chain connects TRBV30 to TRBJ2-1, with D maybe TRBD2 (6 bases). The ends were cut back, 0 bases at V and 4 bases at J, with 10 bases in the middle. CDR1 and CDR2 (germline): GTSNPN, SVGIG (reference sequence). The CDR3 spans 14 residues. Together with reference TRBV30 and TRBJ2-1, the CDR3 gives the full variable domain: SQTIHQWPATLVQPVGSPLSLECTVEGTSNPNLYWYRQAAGRGLQLLFYSVGIGQISSEVPQNLSASRPQDRQFILSSKKLLLSDSGFYLCAWSVGGGYNEQFFGPGTRLTVL.

The gene calls are TRBV11-1 and TRBJ2-1; TRBD1 matches at 10 bases. The CDR3 spans 15 residues. CDR1 is SGHAT and CDR2 is FQDESV in the germline V gene (reference sequence). Trimming took 5 bases from V and 5 from J; bases not matched to a gene: 6. The CDR3: CASSVRQGANNEQFF. The CDR3 coding sequence is TGTGCCAGCAGCGTTAGACAGGGGGCAAACAATGAGCAGTTCTTC.

The chain couples TRBV11-2 to TRBJ1-3; D is unclear. V was cut by 4 bases and J by 5 bases, with 12 bases left in between. The CDR3 has 14 amino acids. CDR1 and CDR2 from the germline V gene are SGHAT and FQNNGV. CDR3 nucleotide sequence: TGTGCCAGCAGCTCCATCCAGAGGAGAAACACCATATATTTT. Protein sequence: CASSSIQRRNTIYF.

Concerning this clone itself: The sample holds other DNA sequences that translate to the same CDR3. The chain recombines TRBV5-6 with TRBJ2-2; maybe TRBD2 (6 bases). The CDR3 length is 13 residues. Per the germline V gene, CDR1 is SGHDT and CDR2 is YYEEEE. The V end lost 5 bases, the J end lost 5 bases, and 10 bases lay between the germline ends. The CDR3 here is CASSPDYTGELFF. In DNA form, the CDR3 reads TGTGCCAGCAGTCCGGACTATACCGGGGAGCTGTTTTTT.

The chain joins TRBV5-5 to TRBJ2-7, with a tentative D call TRBD1 (5 bases). The CDR3 has 12 residues. Germline CDR1 is SGHKS and CDR2 is YYEKEE (reference sequence). Trimming pared 2 bases from V and 6 bases from J, leaving 9 bases between. This CDR3 reads CASSLQESEQYF. The CDR3 DNA sequence: TGTGCCAGCAGCTTACAGGAGAGCGAGCAGTACTTC.

V usage is TRBV10-2 and J usage is TRBJ1-4; D is ambiguous. The CDR3 is 14 amino acids. With 3 bases removed from V and 8 bases from J, the gap between germline ends came to 13 bases. CDR1 and CDR2 (germline): WSHSY, SAAADI. CDR3 sequence: CASSDGGVGEKLFF. The CDR3 nucleotides are TGCGCCAGCAGTGATGGCGGGGTCGGCGAAAAACTGTTTTTT.

The gene calls are TRBV2 and TRBJ1-2, with TRBD1 matching over 10 bases. Germline CDR1 reads SNHLY; CDR2 reads FYNNEI. J lost 8 bases, V lost 6 bases, and 6 bases had no gene match. The CDR3 has 13 residues. The CDR3 coding sequence is TGTGCCAGCAGGGACAGGGGGACGGGAGGCTACACCTTC. It is translated as CASRDRGTGGYTF.

This chain joins TRBV4-1 and TRBJ1-3; D unclear. The CDR3 runs 15 residues. Germline CDR1 reads MGHRA; CDR2 reads YSYEKL. V lost 10 bases, J lost 0 bases, and 16 bases lay in between. CDR3 protein: CATTPEGGSGNTIYF. The DNA of the CDR3 is TGCGCCACAACCCCTGAGGGAGGCTCTGGAAACACCATATATTTT.

This chain joins TRBV15 and TRBJ2-3; unclear D gene. The CDR3 has 11 residues. V was trimmed by 6 bases and J by 9 bases, leaving 10 bases between them. CDR1 is LNHNV and CDR2 is YYDKDF in the germline V gene (reference sequence). This chain's CDR3 is CATRGPGTQYF. CDR3 nucleotide sequence: TGTGCCACCAGAGGGCCCGGGACGCAGTATTTT.

This clone has just a few counts. The V call is TRBV19, the J call TRBJ1-5; TRBD1 might be the D (5 bases). Trimming removed 6 bases from V and 0 bases from J, with 12 bases in between. The length of the CDR3 is 15 residues. CDR1 and CDR2 (germline): LNHDA, SQIVND (reference sequence). For the CDR3, the DNA is TGTGCCAGTAGGGAGGGGATCAATAGCAATCAGCCCCAGCATTTT. Its translation is CASREGINSNQPQHF.

V is TRBV9 and J is TRBJ2-3, with D uncertain. The germline V and J ends were trimmed by 3 bases and 6 bases, with 11 bases remaining between them. Germline CDR1 SGDLS, CDR2 YYNGEE. The CDR3 is 13 amino acids. CDR3 sequence (DNA): TGTGCCAGCAGCGAAGGACCTCTGGATACGCAGTATTTT. It specifies CASSEGPLDTQYF.

The CDR3, as DNA: TGTGCCAGCCAAACGGGGGGCACTGAAGCTTTCTTT. Its translation: CASQTGGTEAFF. The chain carries TRBV27 and TRBJ1-1; maybe TRBD1 (5 bases). The V gene's germline CDR1 is MNHEY and CDR2 SMNVEV (reference sequence). Trimming cost V 8 bases and J 4 bases, with 11 bases left between them. The CDR3 consists of 12 residues.

J is TRBJ1-2 and V is TRBV2, with a weak D call TRBD1 (6 bases). Germline V lookup: CDR1 SNHLY, CDR2 FYNNEI. This CDR3 has 14 residues. Trimming left V 10 bases short and J 1 base short, with 16 bases between. The CDR3 sequence: CATTRGNLNYGYTF. CDR3 sequence (DNA): TGTGCCACTACCAGGGGTAATCTTAACTATGGCTACACCTTC.